The rows below give T cell receptor beta chains drawn from one sample of a study of blood T cell repertoires in COVID-19. TCRdb keeps only in-frame clones here, not all; method: immunoSEQ multiplex PCR. The sample consists of approximately 200,000 clones, around 84% of them appearing once. The sequenced sample was peripheral blood. The receptors shown here come from a man in his fifties who had recovered from COVID-19. CDR3s include the opening cysteine and the closing phenylalanine or tryptophan. A D gene is named only where the DNA matches it firmly. The listing skips clone size in some rows; elsewhere it reads once, few, many or a size class.

D: .
size: .
J: TRBJ1-1
V: TRBV18
DNA: TGTGCCAGCTCACCAGCGCGGCTGAACACTGAAGCTTTCTTT
CDR3: CASSPARLNTEAFF

D: TRBD2
size: once
J: TRBJ2-2
V: TRBV5-4
DNA: TGTGCCAGCAGAACTAGCGGGAGGGCAGGTTCAAGCGGGGAGCTGTTTTTT
CDR3: CASRTSGRAGSSGELFF

D: TRBD1
size: .
J: TRBJ1-6
V: TRBV5-4
DNA: TGTGCCAGCAGCACTAAAGGACAGGGGAGAAATTCACCCCTCCACTTT
CDR3: CASSTKGQGRNSPLHF

D: .
size: .
J: TRBJ2-7
V: TRBV18
DNA: TGTGCCAGCTCACCACCGGCATCCTACGAGCAGTACTTC
CDR3: CASSPPASYEQYF

D: .
size: .
J: TRBJ1-1
V: TRBV19
DNA: TGTGCCAGCACAAAATGGGCAGATGGAAAGAACACTGAAGCTTTCTTT
CDR3: CASTKWADGKNTEAFF

D: .
size: .
J: TRBJ2-3
V: TRBV9
DNA: TGTGCCAGCAGCGTAGGAGGTGGCAGGGGAGCAGATACGCAGTATTTT
CDR3: CASSVGGGRGADTQYF

D: .
size: .
J: TRBJ2-3
V: TRBV7-9
DNA: TGTGCCAGCAGCCCATACGGACAGGGAGGGGGCACAGATACGCAGTATTTT
CDR3: CASSPYGQGGGTDTQYF

D: .
size: .
J: TRBJ2-7
V: TRBV21-1
DNA: TGTGCCAGGGGGGGACAGGGGCGATCCGAGCAGTACTTC
CDR3: CARGGQGRSEQYF

D: TRBD2
size: .
J: TRBJ2-1
V: TRBV5-1
DNA: TGCGCCAGCAGCTTGGATTTAGGGACTACGCACAATGAGCAGTTCTTC
CDR3: CASSLDLGTTHNEQFF

D: TRBD1
size: .
J: TRBJ2-5
V: TRBV5-6
DNA: TGTGCCAGCAGCTCCTGGACAGGGGCCCAAGAGACCCAGTACTTC
CDR3: CASSSWTGAQETQYF

D: TRBD1
size: .
J: TRBJ1-2
V: TRBV7-9
DNA: TGTGCCAGCAGCTACGTGACAGGGGGTAACTATGGCTACACCTTC
CDR3: CASSYVTGGNYGYTF

D: .
size: once
J: TRBJ2-5
V: TRBV5-1
DNA: TGCGCCAGCAGCCCCGGGACACTGGAGACCCAGTACTTC
CDR3: CASSPGTLETQYF

D: TRBD1
size: .
J: TRBJ2-1
V: TRBV2
DNA: TGTGCCACCAGGGACAGGTCTTACAATGAGCAGTTCTTC
CDR3: CATRDRSYNEQFF

D: TRBD2
size: .
J: TRBJ2-5
V: TRBV27
DNA: TGTGCCAGCAGCGGACTAGCGGGAGTGGGGGAGACCCAGTACTTC
CDR3: CASSGLAGVGETQYF

D: .
size: few
J: TRBJ2-7
V: TRBV12-3/TRBV12-4
DNA: TGTGCCAGCAGTTTCGCGGGGTACGAGCAGTACTTC
CDR3: CASSFAGYEQYF

D: .
size: .
J: TRBJ2-3
V: TRBV10-1
DNA: TGCGCCGGCTACCGGGGAGGCACAGATACGCAGTATTTT
CDR3: CAGYRGGTDTQYF

D: .
size: .
J: TRBJ2-2
V: TRBV10-2
DNA: TGCGCCAGCAGTGGGGGCAGGGTAGGGGTAGCCGGGGAGCTGTTTTTT
CDR3: CASSGGRVGVAGELFF

D: .
size: .
J: TRBJ2-3
V: TRBV2
DNA: TGTGCCAGCAGCCTCCGGGGGAGCACAGATACGCAGTATTTT
CDR3: CASSLRGSTDTQYF

D: TRBD1
size: .
J: TRBJ2-5
V: TRBV6-5
DNA: TGTGCCAGCAGTTGGAAGGGGGGACAGGGATATGAGACCCAGTACTTC
CDR3: CASSWKGGQGYETQYF

D: .
size: .
J: TRBJ1-4
V: TRBV18
DNA: TGTGCCAGCTCACCATCTCAACGGAGAAATGAAAAACTGTTTTTT
CDR3: CASSPSQRRNEKLFF

D: TRBD2
size: .
J: TRBJ2-3
V: TRBV7-2
DNA: TGTGCCAGCAGCATAGTATTGGGACTAGCAAGGTCAGATACGCAGTATTTT
CDR3: CASSIVLGLARSDTQYF

D: TRBD2
size: .
J: TRBJ2-5
V: TRBV3-1/TRBV3-2
DNA: TGTGCCAGCAGCGAGGGGGGTCTAGCGGGAGGGGCCCAAGAGACCCAGTACTTC
CDR3: CASSEGGLAGGAQETQYF

D: TRBD1
size: .
J: TRBJ1-6
V: TRBV2
DNA: TGTGCCAGCAGTATGGGACAGGGAAGAGGATCACCCCTCCACTTT
CDR3: CASSMGQGRGSPLHF

D: .
size: .
J: TRBJ1-5
V: TRBV30
DNA: TGTGCCGTACAACAGGGAAACAGGAATCAGCCCCAGCATTTT
CDR3: CAVQQGNRNQPQHF

D: TRBD2
size: .
J: TRBJ2-7
V: TRBV15
DNA: TGTGCCACCCGCGGGGGGGGCGGATATAACTACGAGCAGTACTTC
CDR3: CATRGGGGYNYEQYF

D: TRBD2
size: .
J: TRBJ2-2
V: TRBV5-1
DNA: TGCGCCAGCACCGAGGGACTAGCGGGAGCGGGCACCGGGGAGCTGTTTTTT
CDR3: CASTEGLAGAGTGELFF

D: TRBD1
size: .
J: TRBJ1-5
V: TRBV28
DNA: TGTGCCAGCAGGGGGACAGGGGGCAATCAGCCCCAGCATTTT
CDR3: CASRGTGGNQPQHF

D: TRBD2
size: once
J: TRBJ2-5
V: TRBV28
DNA: TGTGCCAGCAGGTGGGGGGGGATCGAGACCCAGTACTTC
CDR3: CASRWGGIETQYF

D: TRBD1
size: .
J: TRBJ2-7
V: TRBV5-6
DNA: TGTGCCAGCAGCTTAGGCCAGGGGGCCTACGAGCAGTACTTC
CDR3: CASSLGQGAYEQYF

D: TRBD1
size: .
J: TRBJ1-3
V: TRBV6-5
DNA: TGTGCCAGCAGTTACTCCGGGACAGCTGGAAACACCATATATTTT
CDR3: CASSYSGTAGNTIYF

D: TRBD2
size: .
J: TRBJ2-1
V: TRBV11-2
DNA: TGTGCCAGCAGACCGATAAGCGGGAGGGTAAATGAGCAGTTCTTC
CDR3: CASRPISGRVNEQFF

D: TRBD1
size: .
J: TRBJ2-1
V: TRBV29-1
DNA: TGCAGCGCTCACGGGACAGTCGCCTACAATGAGCAGTTCTTC
CDR3: CSAHGTVAYNEQFF

D: .
size: .
J: TRBJ2-4
V: TRBV18
DNA: TGTGCCAGCCAGGACACTCCTAGACGAGACATTCAGTACTTC
CDR3: CASQDTPRRDIQYF

D: TRBD2
size: .
J: TRBJ2-7
V: TRBV11-2
DNA: TGTGCCAGCAGCTTAGGCGGGGCTAGCGGGACCCACGAGCAGTACTTC
CDR3: CASSLGGASGTHEQYF

D: .
size: .
J: TRBJ2-1
V: TRBV30
DNA: TGTGCCTGGACCGGGGGAGTACATGAGCAGTTCTTC
CDR3: CAWTGGVHEQFF

D: .
size: few
J: TRBJ1-6
V: TRBV28
DNA: TGTGCCAGCAGGCTCCCCCGGGGGAATTCACCCCTCCACTTT
CDR3: CASRLPRGNSPLHF

D: .
size: few
J: TRBJ2-7
V: TRBV6-1
DNA: TGTGCCAGCAGTGACCTTCTCTACGAGCAGTACTTC
CDR3: CASSDLLYEQYF

D: .
size: .
J: TRBJ1-4
V: TRBV5-5
DNA: TGTGCCAGCAGCAAGGACAGTCGTCCAACTAATGAAAAACTGTTTTTT
CDR3: CASSKDSRPTNEKLFF

D: TRBD1
size: .
J: TRBJ1-6
V: TRBV6-1
DNA: TGTGCCAGCAGTGAAGGTGGCGGGACAGGGATTTCACCCCTCCACTTT
CDR3: CASSEGGGTGISPLHF

D: TRBD2
size: .
J: TRBJ2-7
V: TRBV6-2/TRBV6-3
DNA: TGTGCCAGCAGTTACTTTGGGGCTAGCGGGGGATACGAGCAGTACTTC
CDR3: CASSYFGASGGYEQYF

D: TRBD2
size: .
J: TRBJ2-1
V: TRBV7-9
DNA: TGTGCCAGCAGCCCGCGACTAGCGGTCTACAATGAGCAGTTCTTC
CDR3: CASSPRLAVYNEQFF

D: .
size: .
J: TRBJ2-7
V: TRBV28
DNA: TGTGCCAGCACGACAGGCTCCTACGAGCAGTACTTC
CDR3: CASTTGSYEQYF

D: .
size: once
J: TRBJ1-2
V: TRBV29-1
DNA: TGTGGGGTGAGGGACTATGGCTACACCTTC
CDR3: CGVRDYGYTF

D: TRBD2
size: .
J: TRBJ2-4
V: TRBV7-2
DNA: TGTGCCAGCAGCTTAGCGAGGACTAGCGGGAGTCCGGAGGTTCAGTACTTC
CDR3: CASSLARTSGSPEVQYF

D: TRBD1
size: once
J: TRBJ1-5
V: TRBV2
DNA: TGTGCCAGCAGCGCGAACTACAGGGGGAGTCAGCCCCAGCATTTT
CDR3: CASSANYRGSQPQHF

D: TRBD1
size: .
J: TRBJ1-5
V: TRBV19
DNA: TGTGCCAGTAGTATCGGGACAGGGCATCAGCCCCAGCATTTT
CDR3: CASSIGTGHQPQHF

D: .
size: .
J: TRBJ2-1
V: TRBV11-2
DNA: TGTGCCAGCAGATCCCCGGGACTCAAGAACAATGAGCAGTTCTTC
CDR3: CASRSPGLKNNEQFF

D: TRBD1
size: .
J: TRBJ1-2
V: TRBV7-9
DNA: TGTGCCAGCAGTTTGGACAGGGTAGATGGCTACACCTTC
CDR3: CASSLDRVDGYTF

D: .
size: .
J: TRBJ1-5
V: TRBV18
DNA: TGTGCCAGCTCACCCGGGGTAAGGGAGCCCCAGCATTTT
CDR3: CASSPGVREPQHF

D: TRBD1
size: .
J: TRBJ1-1
V: TRBV28
DNA: TGTGCCAGCAGTTTGTCGGCCGCCAGGAGACAGGGTGAAGCTTTCTTT
CDR3: CASSLSAARRQGEAFF